The 20 T cell receptor beta chains presented below share a single source sample, sequenced in a study of blood T cell repertoires in COVID-19. TCRdb keeps only in-frame clones here, not all; method: immunoSEQ multiplex PCR. The table includes approximately 200,000 clones, around 87% detected once. Material for sequencing was PBMCs or T cells enriched from blood (not recorded which). The receptors were gathered from a woman between 18 and 30 years old in a cohort exposed to, infected with or recovered from COVID-19 (not recorded which).

A few counts support this clone. V gene TRBV27 combines with J gene TRBJ1-1; 7 nucleotides line up with TRBD1. There are 15 residues in the CDR3. Trimming at V came to 5 bases and at J to 5 bases, leaving 11 bases not matched to a gene. Germline-derived CDR1 and CDR2 are MNHEY and SMNVEV (reference sequence). DNA for the CDR3: TGTGCCAGCAGTCCGTTGACAGGGAGTTGGACTGAAGCTTTCTTT. Its protein is CASSPLTGSWTEAFF.

This clone has only a few counts. The chain carries TRBV7-3 and TRBJ2-1; no definite D call. With 4 bases removed from V and 0 bases from J, the gap between germline ends came to 10 bases. This CDR3 has 15 amino acids. The germline V gene has CDR1 SGHTA and CDR2 FQGTGA. DNA for the CDR3: TGTGCCAGCAGCTCGGTAACGGGCTCCTACAATGAGCAGTTCTTC. Amino acid sequence: CASSSVTGSYNEQFF.

The rearrangement joins TRBV11-2 to TRBJ1-5; D is undetermined. V was pared by 0 bases and J by 10 bases, with 10 bases between. This CDR3 has 13 residues. Germline V gene sequence: CDR1 SGHAT, CDR2 FQNNGV. The CDR3 bases are TGTGCCAGCAGCTTAGAAGTAGCGGGACCCCAGCATTTT. Translation gives CASSLEVAGPQHF. Full variable domain (rest looked up from reference TRBV11-2 and TRBJ1-5): EAGVAQSPRYKIIEKRQSVAFWCNPISGHATLYWYQQILGQGPKLLIQFQNNGVVDDSQLPKDRFSAERLKGVDSTLKIQPAKLEDSAVYLCASSLEVAGPQHFGDGTRLSIL.

In nucleotides, the CDR3 is TGTGCCAGTACCCCGGGTCATGGCAGGGGATACACTGAAGCTTTCTTT. It encodes CASTPGHGRGYTEAFF. The chain recombines TRBV19 with TRBJ1-1; D may be TRBD1 (6 bases). Germline V CDR1 and CDR2: LNHDA, SQIVND (reference sequence). This CDR3 is built from 16 residues. The V gene lost 7 bases and the J gene lost 3 bases, with 21 bases spanning the gap.

V is TRBV11-2 and J is TRBJ2-1; D is possibly TRBD2 (5 bases). The germline V gene has CDR1 SGHAT and CDR2 FQNNGV. Between the trimmed V and J ends, which lost 5 bases and 8 bases, there was a span of 13 bases. The CDR3 is 13 amino acids. This CDR3 is CASSTTGSHEQFF. In DNA, the CDR3 is TGTGCCAGCAGCACCACGGGATCCCATGAGCAGTTCTTC.

This clone was counted only a few times. The chain links TRBV2 to TRBJ2-3; 7 bases match TRBD2. J lost 2 bases, V lost 6 bases, and 11 bases had no gene match. Germline V gives CDR1 SNHLY, CDR2 FYNNEI. The CDR3 spans 16 residues. The CDR3 protein is CASRRSSSGVTDTQYF. The CDR3 region has the DNA TGTGCCAGCAGAAGGAGTTCGAGCGGGGTCACAGATACGCAGTATTTT.

V and J are TRBV7-9 and TRBJ2-7, with 9 bases identical to TRBD1. Germline CDR1 and CDR2: SEHNR and FQNEAQ (reference sequence). The CDR3 runs to 16 residues. The junction had 14 bases not matched to a gene; V was cut back by 10 bases and J by 1 base. CDR3 nucleotide sequence: TGTGCCACAGCAGAAATCCCCGGGACAGGGTCCTACGAGCAGTACTTC. It codes for CATAEIPGTGSYEQYF.

The rearrangement uses TRBV9 and TRBJ1-3; D perhaps matches TRBD1 (6 bases). This CDR3 is 15 amino acids long. The V end was cut by 0 bases, the J end by 2 bases, with 9 bases between. The germline V gene has CDR1 SGDLS and CDR2 YYNGEE. This CDR3 reads CASSVVGATGNTIYF. The CDR3 DNA sequence: TGTGCCAGCAGCGTAGTGGGGGCTACTGGAAACACCATATATTTT.

The chain is built from TRBV6-5 and TRBJ2-1, with TRBD1 identical over 10 bases. Germline V CDR1 and CDR2: MNHEY, SVGAGI. This CDR3 is 15 amino acids long. V gave up 5 bases and J gave up 6 bases; unmatched junction bases: 7. The CDR3 nucleotides are TGTGCCAGCAGTCGCGACAGGGGGCAGGGCAATGAGCAGTTCTTC. Encoded protein: CASSRDRGQGNEQFF.

The CDR3 sequence: CASSSLQGQESEAFF. For the CDR3, the DNA is TGTGCCAGCAGCTCCCTACAGGGGCAAGAGTCTGAAGCTTTCTTT. The V gene is TRBV5-6, the J gene TRBJ1-1; 7 bases are a match to TRBD1. Trimming removed 3 bases from V and 6 bases from J; junction bases left unmatched: 11. CDR3 length equals 15 residues. The germline CDR1 and CDR2 sequences are SGHDT and YYEEEE. Complete variable domain (other parts from reference TRBV5-6 and TRBJ1-1): DAGVTQSPTHLIKTRGQQVTLRCSPKSGHDTVSWYQQALGQGPQFIFQYYEEEERQRGNFPDRFSGHQFPNYSSELNVNALLLGDSALYLCASSSLQGQESEAFFGQGTRLTVV.

This clone was counted between two and nine times. Here the CDR3 reads CASSLRAGGIDEQYF. In nucleotides, the CDR3 is TGTGCCAGCAGCTTAAGGGCGGGGGGGATCGACGAGCAGTACTTC. J is TRBJ2-7 and V is TRBV5-4; TRBD2 matches 9 bases. The CDR3 is made up of 15 amino acids. The germline V gene encodes CDR1 SGHNT and CDR2 YYREEE (reference sequence). V was pared by 2 bases and J by 5 bases, with 8 bases of the junction left unmatched.

V usage is TRBV6-5 and J usage is TRBJ1-3; tentative D call: TRBD1 (5 bases). Trimming removed 7 bases at V and 3 bases at J, with 13 bases between. Germline values: CDR1 MNHEY, CDR2 SVGAGI. The CDR3 has 14 residues. In DNA, the CDR3 is TGTGCCAGCAATCTATCGGGGGTTGGAAACACCATATATTTT. Translation: CASNLSGVGNTIYF.

The genes are TRBV12-3 or TRBV12-4 and TRBJ1-2; 9 nucleotides line up with TRBD1. The J segment lost 8 bases and the V segment lost 4 bases, leaving 5 bases of the junction unmatched. The CDR3 length is 13 residues. The CDR3 sequence: CASSSGQGEGYTF. CDR3 nucleotides: TGTGCCAGCAGTTCGGGACAGGGAGAGGGCTACACCTTC.

The chain employs TRBV7-2 and TRBJ1-5; 7 positions agree with TRBD1. Germline V CDR1 and CDR2: SGHTA, FQGNSA. Unmatched junction bases numbered 3, after V lost 4 bases and J lost 0 bases. There are 15 residues in the CDR3. CDR3: CASSSGTVSNQPQHF. In nucleotides, the CDR3 is TGTGCCAGCAGCTCCGGGACAGTTAGCAATCAGCCCCAGCATTTT. The whole variable domain, filled in from reference TRBV7-2 and TRBJ1-5, reads GAGVSQSPSNKVTEKGKDVELRCDPISGHTALYWYRQSLGQGLEFLIYFQGNSAPDKSGLPSDRFSAERTGGSVSTLTIQRTQQEDSAVYLCASSSGTVSNQPQHFGDGTRLSIL.

J is TRBJ1-5 and V is TRBV6-5; D is unresolved. The germline gives CDR1 MNHEY, CDR2 SVGAGI. Deletions cut 8 bases from V and 5 bases from J, with 16 bases between. CDR3 length: 14 residues. CDR3 bases: TGTGCCAGCGGCCCCGGTGGGAGGCATCAGCCCCAGCATTTT. Protein sequence: CASGPGGRHQPQHF.

The chain recombines TRBV27 with TRBJ2-3, with a tentative D call TRBD2 (7 bases). Germline V lookup: CDR1 MNHEY, CDR2 SMNVEV (reference sequence). This CDR3 has 14 amino acids. V was shortened by 3 bases and J by 10 bases, with 17 bases between the two germline ends. The CDR3 nucleotides are TGTGCCAGCAGTTTGAGAGGGGGGGCACGAGCGCAGTATTTT. As protein: CASSLRGGARAQYF.

CDR3 protein: CAWIRQGPMNTEAFF. Here the CDR3 DNA reads TGTGCCTGGATCAGGCAGGGCCCTATGAACACTGAAGCTTTCTTT. The gene calls are TRBV30 and TRBJ1-1; D is perhaps TRBD1 (5 bases). Looked up from germline, CDR1 is GTSNPN and CDR2 is SVGIG (reference sequence). V shed 4 bases and J shed 0 bases, with 15 bases lying between them. The CDR3 totals 15 residues.

The V gene is TRBV3-1 (or the pseudogene TRBV3-2), the J gene TRBJ1-5; 12 nucleotides align to TRBD1. V was pared by 3 bases and J by 5 bases, with 5 bases of the junction left unmatched. The V gene's germline CDR1 is LGHDT and CDR2 YNNKEL (reference sequence). The CDR3 is 16 amino acids. The CDR3 region is CASSHGTGGGDQPQHF. The CDR3, as DNA: TGTGCCAGCAGCCACGGGACAGGGGGCGGTGATCAGCCCCAGCATTTT.

The chain is built from TRBV7-2 and TRBJ1-1, with TRBD1 matching over 7 bases. Germline loops: CDR1 SGHTA, CDR2 FQGNSA. The CDR3 sequence is 17 residues long. After removal of 5 bases from V and 2 bases from J, the junction contained 14 bases not matched to a gene. CDR3 coding DNA: TGTGCCAGCAGCCTGAGACAGGGTTCTTGGTCAAACACTGAAGCTTTCTTT. This codes for CASSLRQGSWSNTEAFF. The whole variable domain, filled in from reference TRBV7-2 and TRBJ1-1, reads GAGVSQSPSNKVTEKGKDVELRCDPISGHTALYWYRQSLGQGLEFLIYFQGNSAPDKSGLPSDRFSAERTGGSVSTLTIQRTQQEDSAVYLCASSLRQGSWSNTEAFFGQGTRLTVV.

The chain carries TRBV3-1 (or the pseudogene TRBV3-2) and TRBJ1-2; 9 positions match TRBD1. Per the germline V gene, CDR1 is LGHDT and CDR2 is YNNKEL (reference sequence). V lost 1 base, J lost 6 bases, and 3 bases stayed unmatched. The CDR3 runs 14 residues. CDR3 nucleotides: TGTGCCAGCAGCCAAGGGACAGGGGTGAATGGCTACACCTTC. As protein: CASSQGTGVNGYTF.